A single sample is the source of the 24 T cell receptor beta chains below, sequenced in a study of blood T cell repertoires in COVID-19. The assay was immunoSEQ multiplex PCR, and TCRdb's table has in-frame clones only and misses some. The sample holds hundreds of thousands of clones, about 90% seen once. The sample consisted of PBMCs or T cells enriched from blood (not recorded which). These TCRs come from a woman younger than 45 who had recovered from COVID-19.

This chain uses TRBV5-1 with TRBJ1-1; weak D call: TRBD1 (6 bases). This CDR3 comprises 14 residues. Germline V gene data show CDR1 as SGHRS and CDR2 as YFSETQ. V dropped 4 bases and J dropped 3 bases, with 13 bases sitting between them. The DNA for the CDR3 is TGCGCCAGCAGCCGAACAGGGATTGACACTGAAGCTTTCTTT. Its translation: CASSRTGIDTEAFF.

This chain connects TRBV5-1 to TRBJ2-5, with TRBD1 matching 8 bases. This CDR3 has 14 residues. Trimming took 4 bases from V and 5 from J; bases not matched to a gene: 7. The germline V gene encodes CDR1 SGHRS and CDR2 YFSETQ. This chain's CDR3 is CASSEGTGKETQYF. The CDR3 nucleotides are TGCGCCAGCAGCGAGGGGACAGGAAAGGAGACCCAGTACTTC.

The rearrangement links TRBV27 to TRBJ2-7, with 9 bases that match TRBD2. After removal of 5 bases from V and 3 bases from J, the junction contained 5 bases not matched to a gene. The CDR3 covers 14 residues. CDR1 MNHEY and CDR2 SMNVEV come from the germline V gene (reference sequence). CDR3 sequence: CASSPGLADYEQYF. As DNA, the CDR3 is TGTGCCAGCAGTCCGGGACTAGCCGACTACGAGCAGTACTTC.

The gene calls are TRBV4-1 and TRBJ2-7, with 7 nucleotides matching TRBD1. J lost 7 bases, V lost 2 bases, and 2 bases had no gene match. This CDR3 spans 12 amino acids. The germline V gene has CDR1 MGHRA and CDR2 YSYEKL. The CDR3 sequence is CASSQTGAEQYF. Here the CDR3 DNA reads TGCGCCAGCAGCCAAACAGGGGCTGAGCAGTACTTC.

This chain joins TRBV7-9 and TRBJ1-2, with 12 bases lining up with TRBD1. Trimming cost V 1 base and J 4 bases; bases outside gene matches: 7. The germline CDR1 and CDR2 sequences are SEHNR and FQNEAQ (reference sequence). The CDR3 extends over 17 amino acids. CDR3 loop: CASSLEGTGGSVYGYTF. CDR3 nucleotides: TGTGCCAGCAGCTTAGAAGGGACAGGGGGCTCTGTCTATGGCTACACCTTC.

This chain joins TRBV4-2 and TRBJ2-6, with TRBD1 matching over 7 bases. The V gene end was trimmed by 3 bases and the J gene end by 0 bases; junction bases not matched to a gene: 8. The CDR3 runs to 18 residues. The germline CDR1 and CDR2 sequences are LGHNA and YNFKEQ. Here the CDR3 reads CASSQPGQRYSGANVLTF. The CDR3 DNA reads as TGTGCCAGCAGCCAGCCGGGACAGAGATACTCTGGGGCCAACGTCCTGACTTTC.

The chain has TRBV6-5 and TRBJ1-1; tentative D call: TRBD1 (6 bases). The length of the CDR3 is 11 residues. V shed 6 bases and J shed 11 bases, with 13 bases lying between them. In germline, CDR1 is MNHEY, CDR2 SVGAGI. CDR3 in DNA: TGTGCCAGCAGAGGGGGGGTTGGGGCTTTCTTT. Its translation: CASRGGVGAFF.

The CDR3 DNA is TGTGGCGGGGGGGGAACCTACGAGCAGTACTTC. It codes for CGGGGTYEQYF. The chain combines TRBV2 with TRBJ2-7, with 9 bases that match TRBD2. The germline V gene has CDR1 SNHLY and CDR2 FYNNEI. This CDR3 has 11 amino acids. Together with reference TRBV2 and TRBJ2-7, the CDR3 gives the full variable domain: EPEVTQTPSHQVTQMGQEVILRCVPISNHLYFYWYRQILGQKVEFLVSFYNNEISEKSEIFDDQFSVERPDGSNFTLKIRSTKLEDSAMYFCGGGGTYEQYFGPGTRLTVT.

Here the CDR3 reads CASSQGRAEQFF. CDR3 sequence (DNA): TGTGCCAGCAGCCAGGGGAGAGCGGAGCAGTTCTTC. The chain joins TRBV4-2 to TRBJ2-1; D is possibly TRBD2 (5 bases). CDR3 length: 12 amino acids. Between the trimmed V and J ends, which lost 3 bases and 10 bases, there was a span of 10 bases. Germline CDR1 is LGHNA and CDR2 is YNFKEQ.

In this sample, this clone turned up a few times. J is TRBJ1-1 and V is TRBV5-1; a weak D match, TRBD1 (6 bases). Germline V lookup: CDR1 SGHRS, CDR2 YFSETQ. With 7 bases removed from V and 0 bases from J, the gap between germline ends came to 13 bases. The CDR3 runs to 14 residues. The CDR3 coding sequence is TGCGCCAGCGGGTTTGGGGGCATGAACACTGAAGCTTTCTTT. Residues: CASGFGGMNTEAFF. The complete variable domain, with remaining parts taken from reference TRBV5-1 and TRBJ1-1, reads KAGVTQTPRYLIKTRGQQVTLSCSPISGHRSVSWYQQTPGQGLQFLFEYFSETQRNKGNFPGRFSGRQFSNSRSEMNVSTLELGDSALYLCASGFGGMNTEAFFGQGTRLTVV.

This chain joins TRBV19 and TRBJ2-3; D uncertain. The CDR3 is 15 amino acids. Germline loops: CDR1 LNHDA, CDR2 SQIVND (reference sequence). The germline V and J ends were trimmed by 7 bases and 0 bases, with 14 bases remaining between them. CDR3 region: CASIPPGVSTDTQYF. The CDR3 nucleotides read TGTGCCAGTATCCCCCCCGGAGTTAGCACAGATACGCAGTATTTT.

The gene calls are TRBV4-2 and TRBJ1-6, with 7 nucleotides matching TRBD1. V lost 3 bases, J lost 8 bases, and 7 bases stayed unmatched. The CDR3 extends over 15 amino acids. From germline, CDR1 is LGHNA and CDR2 YNFKEQ. CDR3 sequence (DNA): TGTGCCAGCAGCCACCCAGGGGGGCTAGATTCACCCCTCCACTTT. The encoded protein is CASSHPGGLDSPLHF.

The gene calls are TRBV4-1 and TRBJ1-2; 9 nucleotides match TRBD1. The CDR3 is made up of 14 amino acids. V lost 1 base to trimming and J lost 8 bases; unmatched junction nucleotides: 5. In germline, CDR1 is MGHRA, CDR2 YSYEKL. CDR3 DNA sequence: TGCGCCAGCAGCCAAGGGGACAGGGACGGGGGCTACACCTTC. It specifies CASSQGDRDGGYTF.

The table lists this clone with many counts. This rearrangement joins TRBV6-1 to TRBJ2-1, with D unclear. Germline CDR1 is MNHNS and CDR2 is SASEGT. Trimming took 2 bases from V and 6 from J, leaving 5 bases between them. The CDR3 runs to 12 residues. CDR3 DNA: TGTGCCAGCAGTGAACACATCAATGAGCAGTTCTTC. It codes for CASSEHINEQFF.

This clone was picked up a small number of times. The chain uses TRBV25-1 and TRBJ2-7, with D unresolved. Trimming shortened V by 1 base and J by 5 bases, and 9 bases separated the two germline ends. The germline V gene has CDR1 MGHDK and CDR2 SYGVNS. The CDR3 contains 13 residues. In DNA form, the CDR3 reads TGTGCCAGCAGTGAATTTAGTTTCGACGAGCAGTACTTC. Protein sequence: CASSEFSFDEQYF.

This chain joins TRBV27 and TRBJ2-7, with TRBD2 matching 11 bases. Per germline, CDR1 MNHEY and CDR2 SMNVEV (reference sequence). This CDR3 comprises 15 residues. The V and J ends lost 3 bases and 3 bases, in that order; junction bases with no gene match: 4. This chain's CDR3 is CASSFTTSGNYEQYF. CDR3 DNA sequence: TGTGCCAGCAGTTTCACGACTAGCGGGAACTACGAGCAGTACTTC.

The V and J genes are TRBV7-9 and TRBJ1-1, with D uncertain. The CDR3 runs 15 residues. Deletions cut 0 bases from V and 1 base from J, with 9 bases between. Germline CDR1 SEHNR, CDR2 FQNEAQ (reference sequence). CDR3 bases: TGTGCCAGCAGCTTAGCCCTCGCGGGGAACACTGAAGCTTTCTTT. Translated: CASSLALAGNTEAFF.

This chain connects TRBV2 to TRBJ2-1, with D possibly matching TRBD2 (6 bases). Germline V CDR1 and CDR2: SNHLY, FYNNEI. Trimming removed 8 bases from V and 10 bases from J, with 15 bases in between. The CDR3 extends over 12 amino acids. The CDR3 loop reads CASGRDFVEQFF. The CDR3 DNA sequence: TGTGCCAGCGGGCGGGACTTTGTCGAGCAGTTCTTC.

The genes are TRBV5-8 and TRBJ1-4; D ambiguous. The CDR3 loop spans 12 amino acids. The germline V gene has CDR1 SGHTS and CDR2 YDEGEE. CDR3 region: CASRVTNEKLFF. In nucleotides, the CDR3 is TGTGCTAGTCGGGTAACTAATGAAAAACTGTTTTTT.

The V gene is TRBV19, the J gene TRBJ1-5; 8 bases agree with TRBD1. The CDR3 extends over 13 amino acids. In germline, CDR1 is LNHDA, CDR2 SQIVND (reference sequence). Trimming removed 7 bases from V and 7 bases from J; junction bases left unmatched: 6. The CDR3 loop is CASTDREDQPQHF. The CDR3 DNA is TGTGCCAGTACGGACAGGGAGGACCAGCCCCAGCATTTT.

The chain carries TRBV11-2 and TRBJ1-5; 8 bases are shared with TRBD1. This CDR3 has 14 amino acids. V shed 4 bases, J shed 9 bases, and the junction held 8 bases outside the gene matches. In germline, CDR1 is SGHAT, CDR2 FQNNGV. The CDR3 DNA reads TGTGCCAGCAGCTCATCGACAGGGGCAAGGCCCCAGCATTTT. Amino acid sequence: CASSSSTGARPQHF.

The chain recombines TRBV6-1 with TRBJ2-4, with 8 positions matching TRBD1. Germline trimming cut 0 bases from V and 2 bases from J; bases unmatched to any gene: 6. CDR3 length equals 17 residues. Per germline, CDR1 MNHNS and CDR2 SASEGT. The CDR3 reads CASSEAAGGATKNIQYF. DNA for the CDR3: TGTGCCAGCAGTGAAGCCGCAGGGGGCGCGACCAAAAACATTCAGTACTTC.

The chain recombines TRBV27 with TRBJ1-6, with 7 bases that match TRBD1. J lost 7 bases, V lost 5 bases, and 5 bases had no gene match. The germline V gene encodes CDR1 MNHEY and CDR2 SMNVEV (reference sequence). This CDR3 is 14 amino acids long. CDR3 region: CASSPGTENSPLHF. The CDR3, as DNA: TGTGCCAGCAGTCCCGGGACAGAAAATTCACCCCTCCACTTT.

The chain joins TRBV5-1 to TRBJ2-1; no definite D call. The germline gives CDR1 SGHRS, CDR2 YFSETQ. Trimming removed 1 base at V and 3 bases at J, with 11 bases between. The CDR3 has 15 amino acids. The CDR3 nucleotides read TGCGCCAGCAGCTTGTACACCTCGGGCTACAATGAGCAGTTCTTC. Translation gives CASSLYTSGYNEQFF.